The sequence of this T cell receptor (beta chain) was determined in a study of T-cell reconstitution after alpha-beta-depleted transplantation in children. The junction had 7 bases not matched to a gene; V was cut back by 1 base and J by 8 bases. There are 15 residues in the CDR3. Germline V lookup: CDR1 SGHVS, CDR2 FNYEAQ. A word on this clonotype: Its matching antigen is unknown.

Regarding the study as a whole: A year post-transplant, T-cell counts and diversity derived mostly from newly produced T cells. Where alpha-beta T cells came from about two months after transplant was reportedly several hundred expanded graft clones. Several patients had high TCRbeta diversity at day 60; it came from surviving recipient T cells and thymic progenitors.

For TCRbeta, the library was prepared with unique molecular identifiers. MiXCR, run by TCRdb on the PCR reads, gives a single entry per CDR3 protein. The sample lists 250,000 to 400,000 distinct CDR3 sequences, approximately 20% occurring once. The sample in question was PBMCs, mostly from graft donor cells, obtained 180 days after TCRalphabeta/CD19-depleted stem cell transplant. V and J are TRBV7-6 and TRBJ2-1; 8 bases match TRBD1. The source of this sequence is a male patient aged 10 to 17 who had a stem cell transplant for acute lymphoblastic leukemia, so the T cells may come from the graft donor. CDR3 protein: CASSLVSTGGHEQFF. Here the CDR3 DNA reads TGTGCCAGCAGCTTAGTCTCCACAGGGGGTCATGAGCAGTTCTTC.